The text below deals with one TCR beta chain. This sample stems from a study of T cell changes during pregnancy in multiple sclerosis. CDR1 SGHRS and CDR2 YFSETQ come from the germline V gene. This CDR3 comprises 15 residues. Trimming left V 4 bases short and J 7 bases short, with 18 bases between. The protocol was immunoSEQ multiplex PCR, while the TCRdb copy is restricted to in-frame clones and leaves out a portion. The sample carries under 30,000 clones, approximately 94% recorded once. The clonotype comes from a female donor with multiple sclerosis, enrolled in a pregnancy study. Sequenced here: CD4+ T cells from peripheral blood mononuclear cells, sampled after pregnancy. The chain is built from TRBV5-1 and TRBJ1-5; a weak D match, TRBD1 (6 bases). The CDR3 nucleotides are TGCGCCAGCAGCCTTGGTTTGCCAGGGGACCAGCCCCAGCATTTT. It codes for CASSLGLPGDQPQHF. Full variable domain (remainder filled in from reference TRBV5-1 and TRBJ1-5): KAGVTQTPRYLIKTRGQQVTLSCSPISGHRSVSWYQQTPGQGLQFLFEYFSETQRNKGNFPGRFSGRQFSNSRSEMNVSTLELGDSALYLCASSLGLPGDQPQHFGDGTRLSIL.